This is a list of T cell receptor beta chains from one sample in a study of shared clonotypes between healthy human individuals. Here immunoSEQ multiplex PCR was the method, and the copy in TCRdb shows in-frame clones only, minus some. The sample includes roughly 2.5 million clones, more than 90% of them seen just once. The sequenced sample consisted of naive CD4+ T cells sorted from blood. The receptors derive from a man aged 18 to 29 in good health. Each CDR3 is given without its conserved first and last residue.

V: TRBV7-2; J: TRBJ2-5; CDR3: ASSLSGSIETQY
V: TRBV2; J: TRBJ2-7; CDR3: ASFRDRGPYEQY
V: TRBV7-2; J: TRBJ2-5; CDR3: ASSPLGQETQY
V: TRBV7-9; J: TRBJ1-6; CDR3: ASSLGNRVSYNSPLH
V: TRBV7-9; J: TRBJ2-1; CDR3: ASSLWDEQF
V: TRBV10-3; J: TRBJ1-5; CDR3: AISESTANQPQH
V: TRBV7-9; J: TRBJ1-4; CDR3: ASSLAGVEEKLF
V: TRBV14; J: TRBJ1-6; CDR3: ASSQEPWSPLH
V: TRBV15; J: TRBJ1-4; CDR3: AIARTGVGANEKLF
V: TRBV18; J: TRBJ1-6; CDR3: ASSPGQGARNSPLH
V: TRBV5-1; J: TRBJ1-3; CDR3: ASSWTAALEGNTIY
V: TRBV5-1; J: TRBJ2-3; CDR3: ASSLASGGADTQY
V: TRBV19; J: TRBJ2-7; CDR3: ASSILGAVYEQY
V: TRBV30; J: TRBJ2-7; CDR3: AWRKNRAGYEQY
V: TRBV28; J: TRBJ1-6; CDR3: ASIEGSPNSPLH
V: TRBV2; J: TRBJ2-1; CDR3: ASSEWGGEQF
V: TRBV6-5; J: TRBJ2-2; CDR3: ASTKAGELF
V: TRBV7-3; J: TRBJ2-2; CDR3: ASSLIRDTGELF
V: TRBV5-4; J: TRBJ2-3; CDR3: ASSPPRGTDTQY
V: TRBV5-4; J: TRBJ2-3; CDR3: ASSLESGSLTDTQY
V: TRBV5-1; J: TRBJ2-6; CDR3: ASSGSPGQGQAGANVLT
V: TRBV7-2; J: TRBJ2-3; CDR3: ASSLGPLAGVADTQY